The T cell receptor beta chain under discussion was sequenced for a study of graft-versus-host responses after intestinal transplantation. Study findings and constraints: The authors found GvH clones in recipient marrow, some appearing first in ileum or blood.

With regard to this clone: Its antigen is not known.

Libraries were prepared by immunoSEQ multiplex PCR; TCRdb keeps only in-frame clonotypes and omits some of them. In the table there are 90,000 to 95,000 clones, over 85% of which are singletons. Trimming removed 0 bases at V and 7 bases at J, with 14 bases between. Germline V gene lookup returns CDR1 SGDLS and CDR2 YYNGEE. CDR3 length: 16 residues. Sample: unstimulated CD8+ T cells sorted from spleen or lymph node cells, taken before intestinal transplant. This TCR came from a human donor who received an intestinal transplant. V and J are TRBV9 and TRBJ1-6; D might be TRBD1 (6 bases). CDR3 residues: CASSVVGTGLNSPLHF. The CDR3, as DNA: TGTGCCAGCAGCGTAGTCGGAACAGGGCTAAATTCACCCCTCCACTTT. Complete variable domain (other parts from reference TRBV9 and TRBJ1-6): DSGVTQTPKHLITATGQRVTLRCSPRSGDLSVYWYQQSLDQGLQFLIQYYNGEERAKGNILERFSAQQFPDLHSELNLSSLELGDSALYFCASSVVGTGLNSPLHFGNGTRLTVT.